This TCR beta chain originates from a study of monozygotic twins with inflammatory bowel disease. Collection of a 2.5 ml blood sample took place per donor. TCRdb reprocessed the 5' RACE reads and reports one entry per CDR3 protein, with no DNA. The sample includes about 330,000 distinct CDR3 sequences. This receptor was taken from a human donor with ulcerative colitis or Crohn's disease, or a healthy co-twin of an affected twin (not recorded which). The sample taken for sequencing was blood.

This CDR3 reads CASSFLLGELTGELFF. The V call is TRBV12-3 or TRBV12-4, the J call TRBJ2-2. The CDR3 extends over 16 amino acids.